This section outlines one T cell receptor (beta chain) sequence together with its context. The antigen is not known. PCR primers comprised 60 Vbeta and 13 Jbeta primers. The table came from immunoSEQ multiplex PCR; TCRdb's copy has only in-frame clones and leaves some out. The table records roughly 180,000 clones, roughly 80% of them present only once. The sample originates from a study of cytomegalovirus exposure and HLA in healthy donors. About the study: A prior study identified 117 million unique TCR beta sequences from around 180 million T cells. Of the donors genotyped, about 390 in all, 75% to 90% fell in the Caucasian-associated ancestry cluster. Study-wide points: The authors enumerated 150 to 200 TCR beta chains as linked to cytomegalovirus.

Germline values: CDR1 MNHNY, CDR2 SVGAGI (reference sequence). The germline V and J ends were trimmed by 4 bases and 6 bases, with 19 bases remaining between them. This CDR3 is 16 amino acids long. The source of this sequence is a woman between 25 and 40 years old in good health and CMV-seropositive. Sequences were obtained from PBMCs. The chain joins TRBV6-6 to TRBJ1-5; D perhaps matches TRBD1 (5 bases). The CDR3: CASSFRGGASGQPQHF. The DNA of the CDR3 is TGTGCCAGCAGTTTCCGTGGAGGGGCGAGCGGTCAGCCCCAGCATTTT.